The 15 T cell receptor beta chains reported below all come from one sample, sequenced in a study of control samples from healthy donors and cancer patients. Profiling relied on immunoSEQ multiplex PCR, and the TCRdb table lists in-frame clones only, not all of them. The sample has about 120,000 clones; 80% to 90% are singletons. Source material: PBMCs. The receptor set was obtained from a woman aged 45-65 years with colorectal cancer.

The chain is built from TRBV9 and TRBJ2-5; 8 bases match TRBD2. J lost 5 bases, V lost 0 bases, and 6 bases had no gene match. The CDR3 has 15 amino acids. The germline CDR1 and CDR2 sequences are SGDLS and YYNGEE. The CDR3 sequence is CASSVAGTSLETQYF. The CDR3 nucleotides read TGTGCCAGCAGCGTAGCCGGGACTAGTCTGGAGACCCAGTACTTC.

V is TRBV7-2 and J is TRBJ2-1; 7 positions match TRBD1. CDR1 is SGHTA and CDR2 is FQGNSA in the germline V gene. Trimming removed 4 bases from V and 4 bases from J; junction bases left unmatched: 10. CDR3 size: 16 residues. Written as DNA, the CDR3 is TGTGCCAGCAGCTCAACCGGGACAGTCAGGTACAATGAGCAGTTCTTC. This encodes CASSSTGTVRYNEQFF.

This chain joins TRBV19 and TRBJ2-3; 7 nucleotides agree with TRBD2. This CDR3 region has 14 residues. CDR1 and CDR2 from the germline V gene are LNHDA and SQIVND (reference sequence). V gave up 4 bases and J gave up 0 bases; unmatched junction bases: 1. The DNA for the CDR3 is TGTGCCAGTAGTAGCGGGGGAAGCACAGATACGCAGTATTTT. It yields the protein CASSSGGSTDTQYF.

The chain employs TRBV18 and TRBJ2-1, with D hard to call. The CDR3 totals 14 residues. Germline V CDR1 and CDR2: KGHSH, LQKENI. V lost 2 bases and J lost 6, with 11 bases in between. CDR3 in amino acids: CASSPRSTANEQFF. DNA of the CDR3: TGTGCCAGCTCACCAAGGAGCACAGCCAATGAGCAGTTCTTC.

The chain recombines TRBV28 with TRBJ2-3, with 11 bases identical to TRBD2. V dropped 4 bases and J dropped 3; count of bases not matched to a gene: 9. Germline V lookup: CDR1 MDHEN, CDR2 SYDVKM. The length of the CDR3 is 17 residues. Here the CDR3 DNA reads TGTGCCAGCAGTTCTCCCGCGGGACTAGCGGAGACAGATACGCAGTATTTT. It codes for CASSSPAGLAETDTQYF.

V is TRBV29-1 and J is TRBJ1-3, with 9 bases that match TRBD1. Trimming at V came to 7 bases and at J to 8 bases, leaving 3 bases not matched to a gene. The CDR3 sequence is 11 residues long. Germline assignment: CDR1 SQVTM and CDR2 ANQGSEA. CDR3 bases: TGCAGCGCGGACAGGGGAGACACCATATATTTT. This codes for CSADRGDTIYF.

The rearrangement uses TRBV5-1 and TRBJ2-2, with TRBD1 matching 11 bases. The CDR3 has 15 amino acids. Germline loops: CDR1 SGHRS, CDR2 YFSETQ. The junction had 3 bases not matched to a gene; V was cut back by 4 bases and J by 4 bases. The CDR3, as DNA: TGCGCCAGCAGCACCGGGACAGGGGGCACCGGGGAGCTGTTTTTT. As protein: CASSTGTGGTGELFF.

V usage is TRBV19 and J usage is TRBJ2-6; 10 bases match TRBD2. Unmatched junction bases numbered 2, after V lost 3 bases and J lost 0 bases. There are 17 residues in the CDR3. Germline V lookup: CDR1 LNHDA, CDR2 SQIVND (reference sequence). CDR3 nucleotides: TGTGCCAGTAGTATCCCTAGCGGGGGCTCTGGGGCCAACGTCCTGACTTTC. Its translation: CASSIPSGGSGANVLTF.

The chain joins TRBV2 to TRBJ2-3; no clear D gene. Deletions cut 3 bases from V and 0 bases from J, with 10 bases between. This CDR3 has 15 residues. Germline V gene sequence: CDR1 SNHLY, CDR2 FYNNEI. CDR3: CASSDISTSTDTQYF. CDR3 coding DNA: TGTGCCAGCAGTGACATCAGCACTAGCACAGATACGCAGTATTTT.

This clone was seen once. CDR3 protein: CASSFSEEVEQFF. CDR3 nucleotide sequence: TGTGCCAGCAGTTTTTCCGAGGAGGTTGAGCAGTTCTTC. V and J are TRBV12-3 or TRBV12-4 and TRBJ2-1, with D perhaps TRBD2 (5 bases). The V and J ends lost 3 bases and 9 bases respectively, with 12 bases between them. The CDR3 loop spans 13 amino acids.

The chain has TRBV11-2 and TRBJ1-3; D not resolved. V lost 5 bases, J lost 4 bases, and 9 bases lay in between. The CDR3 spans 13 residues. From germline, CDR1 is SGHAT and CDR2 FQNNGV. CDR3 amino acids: CASSQLGGNTIYF. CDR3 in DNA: TGTGCCAGCAGCCAACTTGGGGGAAACACCATATATTTT.

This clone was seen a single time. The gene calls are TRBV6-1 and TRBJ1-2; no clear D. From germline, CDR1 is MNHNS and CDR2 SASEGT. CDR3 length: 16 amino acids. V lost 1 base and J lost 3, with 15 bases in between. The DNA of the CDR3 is TGTGCCAGCAGTGAAGGCCAGGACGTCTATTACTATGGCTACACCTTC. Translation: CASSEGQDVYYYGYTF.

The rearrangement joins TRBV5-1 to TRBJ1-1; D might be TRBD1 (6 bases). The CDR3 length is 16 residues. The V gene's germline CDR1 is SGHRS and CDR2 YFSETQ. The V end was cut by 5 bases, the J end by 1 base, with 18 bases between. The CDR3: CASSDNDRLWNTEAFF. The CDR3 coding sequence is TGCGCCAGCAGTGACAATGACAGGTTGTGGAACACTGAAGCTTTCTTT.

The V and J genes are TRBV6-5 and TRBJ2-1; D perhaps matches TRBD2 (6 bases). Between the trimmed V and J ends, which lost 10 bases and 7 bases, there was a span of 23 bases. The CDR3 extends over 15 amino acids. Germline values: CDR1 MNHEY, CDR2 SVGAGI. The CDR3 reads CANPGQRALSNEQFF. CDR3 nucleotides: TGTGCCAACCCTGGCCAGCGGGCACTCAGTAATGAGCAGTTCTTC.

The CDR3 protein is CASSIIGTQETQYF. In DNA form, the CDR3 reads TGTGCCAGTAGTATAATAGGGACACAAGAGACCCAGTACTTC. The rearrangement links TRBV19 to TRBJ2-5; a possible D gene is TRBD1 (6 bases). The CDR3 is 14 amino acids. Germline V gene sequence: CDR1 LNHDA, CDR2 SQIVND (reference sequence). V lost 2 bases and J lost 2, with 9 bases in between.